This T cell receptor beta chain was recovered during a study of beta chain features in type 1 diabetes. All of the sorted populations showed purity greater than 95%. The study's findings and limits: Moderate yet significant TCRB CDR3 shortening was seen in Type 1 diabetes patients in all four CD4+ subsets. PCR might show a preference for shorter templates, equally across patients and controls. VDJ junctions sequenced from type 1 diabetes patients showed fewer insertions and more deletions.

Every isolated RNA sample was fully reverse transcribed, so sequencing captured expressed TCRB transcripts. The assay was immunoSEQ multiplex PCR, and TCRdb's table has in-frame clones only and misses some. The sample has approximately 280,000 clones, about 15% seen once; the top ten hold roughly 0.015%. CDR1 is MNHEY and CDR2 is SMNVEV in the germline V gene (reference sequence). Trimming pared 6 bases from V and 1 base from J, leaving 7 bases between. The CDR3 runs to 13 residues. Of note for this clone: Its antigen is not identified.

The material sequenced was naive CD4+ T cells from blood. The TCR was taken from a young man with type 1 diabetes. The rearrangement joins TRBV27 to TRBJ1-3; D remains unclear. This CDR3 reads CASRLLSGNTIYF. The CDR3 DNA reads TGTGCCAGCAGACTCCTTTCTGGAAACACCATATATTTT.